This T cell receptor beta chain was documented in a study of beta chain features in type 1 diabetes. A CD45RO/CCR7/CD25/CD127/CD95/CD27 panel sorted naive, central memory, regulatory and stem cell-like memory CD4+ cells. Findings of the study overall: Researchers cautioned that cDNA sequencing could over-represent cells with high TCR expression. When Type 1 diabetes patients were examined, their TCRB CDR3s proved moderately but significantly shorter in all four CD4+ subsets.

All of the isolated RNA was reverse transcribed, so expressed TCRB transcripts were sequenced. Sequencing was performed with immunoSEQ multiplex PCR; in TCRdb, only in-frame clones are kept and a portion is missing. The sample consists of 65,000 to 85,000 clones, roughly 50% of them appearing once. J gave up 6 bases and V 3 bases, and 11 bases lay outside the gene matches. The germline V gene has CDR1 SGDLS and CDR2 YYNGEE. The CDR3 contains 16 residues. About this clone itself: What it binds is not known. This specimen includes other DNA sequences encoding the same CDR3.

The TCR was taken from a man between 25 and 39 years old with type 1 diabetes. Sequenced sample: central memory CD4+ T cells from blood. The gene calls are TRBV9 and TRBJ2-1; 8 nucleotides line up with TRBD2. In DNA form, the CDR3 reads TGTGCCAGCAGCGAGTTAGCGGGGATTCGTTCCAATGAGCAGTTCTTC. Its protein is CASSELAGIRSNEQFF.